This T cell receptor (beta chain) is drawn from a study of T cell responses to AZD1222 COVID-19 vaccine. From germline, CDR1 is MNHEY and CDR2 SMNVEV (reference sequence). V was cut by 6 bases and J by 4 bases, with 12 bases left in between. The CDR3 consists of 13 residues. General study points: Spike-specific TCR breadth and depth grew following two AZD1222 doses. Repertoires were obtained only post-peak T cell response.

Assay used: immunoSEQ multiplex PCR; TCRdb lists only in-frame clones, some missing. The profile shows 200,000 or so clones, under 95% of them singletons. As concerns this clone: Its target is unknown.

Sequencing was performed on peripheral blood, taken on day 0 of MenACWY control vaccination. This sequence joins TRBV27 and TRBJ1-2; TRBD1 is a possible D gene (5 bases). The TCR sequence derives from an adult in good health. CDR3 sequence (DNA): TGTGCCAGCAGCCGCGACAGCGTCTATGGCTACACCTTC. It specifies CASSRDSVYGYTF.